Shown below are 9 T cell receptor beta chains from a single sample sequenced in a study of tumor and adjacent non-tumor tissue in lung cancer. RNA was extracted from bulk tissue without any cell sorting. Distant lung tissue was collected more than 3 cm away from the tumor edge. TCRbeta libraries were built with three rounds of nested PCR, modified from ARM-PCR. Each CDR3 protein is one row after TCRdb ran MiXCR on the multiplex PCR reads. Of approximately 120,000 distinct CDR3 sequences listed, 60% to 80% were seen once; the top ten hold 19%. Sequencing was performed on distant non-tumor lung tissue. The source is a man aged 55-75 years with non-small cell lung cancer.

The gene calls are TRBV24-1 and TRBJ2-3, with D unresolved. CDR1 is KGHDR and CDR2 is SFDVKD in the germline V gene. V lost 9 bases and J 4 bases, leaving 13 bases between the germline ends. The CDR3 length is 13 residues. CDR3 protein: CATGRDSADTQYF. The CDR3 DNA reads as TGTGCCACCGGAAGGGATAGTGCAGATACGCAGTATTTT.

A note on this clonotype: The junction shows a germline mismatch at one end, possibly a read error. This sequence joins TRBV5-1 and TRBJ2-1; 10 bases line up with TRBD2. Germline V gene lookup returns CDR1 SGHRS and CDR2 YFSETQ. The CDR3 totals 15 residues. CDR3 sequence (DNA): TGCGCTAGCACCATGTGCGCAGCGGGAGGGCGGGAGCAGTTCTTC. This codes for CASTMCAAGGREQFF.

In this sample, this clonotype turned up a few times. The rearrangement joins TRBV7-9 to TRBJ1-4; D not resolved. V dropped 5 bases and J dropped 5 bases, with 12 bases sitting between them. The germline gives CDR1 SEHNR, CDR2 FQNEAQ (reference sequence). The length of the CDR3 is 14 residues. In DNA, the CDR3 is TGTGCCAGCAGCCAGTTCAGAAGGAATGAAAAACTGTTTTTT. Translating it yields CASSQFRRNEKLFF.

This clonotype was detected only a few times. Since a much larger clone is just one base distant, this may be a read error. The V call is TRBV12-3 or TRBV12-4, the J call TRBJ2-1; D call uncertain. Deletions cut 10 bases from V and 3 bases from J, with 7 bases between. The CDR3 extends over 11 amino acids. The DNA of the CDR3 is TGTGCCAACCAAAACTACAATGAGCAGTTCTTC. It codes for CANQNYNEQFF.

V is TRBV4-3 and J is TRBJ2-3; either TRBD1 or TRBD2 may fit D (6 bases each). The CDR3 runs to 19 residues. Germline V gene lookup returns CDR1 LGHNA and CDR2 YSLEER. The germline V and J ends were trimmed by 0 bases and 7 bases, with 26 bases remaining between them. The CDR3 region is CASSQDLTEGGTADNTQYF. The DNA for the CDR3 is TGCGCCAGCAGCCAAGATTTAACCGAAGGGGGGACGGCGGACAATACGCAGTATTTT.

Details on this clonotype: At one end, the junction sequence differs from germline, possibly due to a read error. This chain connects TRBV10-2 to TRBJ2-1; D ambiguous. CDR1 and CDR2 (germline): WSHSY, SAAADI. The CDR3 consists of 13 residues. CDR3 sequence reads: CTSSESGEDEQFF. The DNA for the CDR3 is TGCACCAGTAGTGAGTCGGGCGAGGATGAGCAGTTCTTC.

On this clonotype: Because the CDR3 is missing its conserved closing phenylalanine or tryptophan, this is likely a read error. J is TRBJ2-5 and V is TRBV5-4; D perhaps matches TRBD2 (5 bases). The CDR3 consists of 15 residues. Germline loops: CDR1 SGHNT, CDR2 YYREEE (reference sequence). Trimming pared 2 bases from V and 1 base from J, leaving 12 bases between. The CDR3 here is CASSFSARTQETQYL. The CDR3, as DNA: TGTGCCAGCAGCTTTAGCGCAAGGACCCAAGAGACCCAGTACCTC.

As to this clonotype: A much more abundant neighbour one base away suggests this may be a read error. The chain has TRBV24-1 and TRBJ1-2; D unresolved. In germline, CDR1 is KGHDR, CDR2 SFDVKD. The CDR3 has 11 residues. CDR3: CATHKLYDYTF. The CDR3 DNA is TGTGCCACCCATAAACTCTATGACTACACCTTC.

The J gene is TRBJ2-3, the V gene TRBV28; TRBD2 agrees at 8 bases. Germline-derived CDR1 and CDR2 are MDHEN and SYDVKM. The CDR3 is made up of 15 amino acids. V dropped 5 bases and J dropped 0; count of bases not matched to a gene: 4. CDR3 coding DNA: TGTGCCAGCAGTACCCAGCGGGGGAGCACAGATACGCAGTATTTT. Translated: CASSTQRGSTDTQYF.